A selection of T cell receptor beta chains follows, all from one sample in a study of OX40 agonist ivuxolimab in advanced cancers. Measured with immunoSEQ multiplex PCR; TCRdb has only the in-frame clones, and not every one. The repertoire holds 80,000 or so clones, with about 88% as singletons. Material: CD4+ or CD8+ T cells sorted from blood, obtained in a trial of the OX40 agonist ivuxolimab. The source is an adult with an advanced solid tumor such as melanoma, head and neck, liver or kidney cancer. CDR3s include the opening cysteine and the closing phenylalanine or tryptophan. D genes are given only for firm matches. The size of a clone is reported for some rows only, either as once, few or many, or as a class for expanded clones.

V	J	size	D	DNA	CDR3
TRBV6-1	TRBJ1-5	NA	NA	TGTGCCAGCAGTGAAGGGAATAGACCCCAGCATTTT	CASSEGNRPQHF
TRBV5-6	TRBJ2-1	NA	NA	TGTGCCAGCTGTAGCAGGAGGACCTACAATGAGCAGTTCTTC	CASCSRRTYNEQFF
TRBV20-1	TRBJ2-1	NA	TRBD2	TGCAGTGCCGGACTAGCGCGGGGGCAGTTCTTC	CSAGLARGQFF
TRBV4-2	TRBJ2-1	NA	NA	TGTGCCAGCAGCCAAGCCAATGAGCAGTTCTTC	CASSQANEQFF
TRBV11-3	TRBJ2-1	NA	NA	TGTGCCAGCAGCTTAGTGCGGGGCGCCAGTGAGCAGTTCTTC	CASSLVRGASEQFF
TRBV7-3	TRBJ2-6	NA	NA	TGTGCCAGCAGCTTCCAGGGAAGCGGGGCCAACGTCCTGACTTTC	CASSFQGSGANVLTF
TRBV14	TRBJ2-2	few	NA	TGTGCCAGCAGTCGAGGGGGGGTTCTACCCGGGGAGCTGTTTTTT	CASSRGGVLPGELFF
TRBV11-1	TRBJ1-2	once	NA	TGTGCCAGCAGCCCAAGGGTGTACGGCTACACCTTC	CASSPRVYGYTF
TRBV7-8	TRBJ1-5	NA	NA	TGTGCCAGCAGCTTAGAGGGGTGGGGCAATCAGCCCCAGCATTTT	CASSLEGWGNQPQHF
TRBV14	TRBJ1-6	NA	TRBD1	TGTGCCAGCAGCCAAGATTCTTCTCTGGGACAGGGTGCGCTGCGGAATTCACCCCTCCACTTT	CASSQDSSLGQGALRNSPLHF
TRBV2	TRBJ2-7	NA	TRBD2	TGTGCCTGTCGACTAGCGGGAGAATGGTACGAGCAGTACTTC	CACRLAGEWYEQYF
TRBV27	TRBJ2-5	NA	TRBD2	TGTGCCAGCACAGCGGGAGGGCTCGGAGGGGAGACCCAGTACTTC	CASTAGGLGGETQYF
TRBV19	TRBJ1-1	many	TRBD1	TGTGCCAGTAGTATAGGCGGGACAGGGCAAATGACTGAAGCTTTCTTT	CASSIGGTGQMTEAFF
TRBV19	TRBJ2-5	NA	NA	TGTGCCAGTAGTCGGGACTACCAAGAGACCCAGTACTTC	CASSRDYQETQYF
TRBV6-1	TRBJ2-7	once	NA	TGTGCCAGCAGTGAGGCCGCCAGCTCCTACGAGCAGTACTTC	CASSEAASSYEQYF
TRBV11-1	TRBJ2-7	NA	NA	TGTGCCAGCAGCTTTCCCAGGGCGTACGAGCAGTACTTC	CASSFPRAYEQYF
TRBV7-9	TRBJ2-2	NA	NA	TGTGCCAGCAGCCGACCGAACACCGGGGAGCTGTTTTTT	CASSRPNTGELFF
TRBV7-9	TRBJ2-7	NA	TRBD1	TGTGCCAGCAGCTCCCGGACAGGGAGGATCGAGCAGTACTTC	CASSSRTGRIEQYF
TRBV18	TRBJ1-6	once	NA	TGTGCCAGCTCACCCGTTCCGGGAGCTAATTCACCCCTCCACTTT	CASSPVPGANSPLHF
TRBV9	TRBJ1-2	NA	NA	TGTGCCAGCAGCCCTGGACTTAACTATGGCTACACCTTC	CASSPGLNYGYTF
TRBV19	TRBJ2-7	NA	NA	TGTGCCAGTAGTATAGATGGAAAGGGAGAGGAGTACTTC	CASSIDGKGEEYF
TRBV28	TRBJ2-7	NA	NA	TGTGCCAGCAGTCCACCCGACAGGAGCACTTACGAGCAGTACTTC	CASSPPDRSTYEQYF
TRBV27	TRBJ2-7	NA	NA	TGTGCCAGCAGGCATGACACCCAGCAGTACTTC	CASRHDTQQYF
TRBV5-4	TRBJ2-5	NA	TRBD2	TGTGCCAGCAGCCGGGAGCGGGGGCCCGGGGAGACCCAGTACTTC	CASSRERGPGETQYF
TRBV6-1	TRBJ1-2	NA	NA	TGTGCCAGCAGTTCAGGGTCCTATGGCTACACCTTC	CASSSGSYGYTF
TRBV7-3	TRBJ2-2	NA	NA	TGTGCCAGCAGCCTTAATTCGGGCACCGGGGAGCTGTTTTTT	CASSLNSGTGELFF
TRBV28	TRBJ1-4	NA	NA	TGTGCCAGCAGTTACAGGGCAGCTGAAAAACTGTTTTTT	CASSYRAAEKLFF
TRBV30	TRBJ1-5	NA	NA	TGTGCCTGGACTCAGGGTTCGTTGGGCCGGCAGCCCCAGCATTTT	CAWTQGSLGRQPQHF
TRBV19	TRBJ2-1	NA	NA	TGTGCCAGTAATAGGACGGCGAGCTCCTACAATGAGCAGTTCTTC	CASNRTASSYNEQFF
TRBV7-9	TRBJ1-2	NA	NA	TGTGCCAGCAGTTCGACCGACAGGAACTATGGCTACACCTTC	CASSSTDRNYGYTF
TRBV28	TRBJ1-1	NA	NA	TGTGCCAGCACCCTCCCAGGGACCACTGAAGCTTTCTTT	CASTLPGTTEAFF
TRBV5-4	TRBJ1-3	NA	TRBD1	TGTGCCAGCAGCCGGACAGGGGTTAACTCTGGAAACACCATATATTTT	CASSRTGVNSGNTIYF
TRBV9	TRBJ2-1	NA	TRBD1	TGTGCCAGCAGCGCAGACAGGGGCAATGAGCAGTTCTTC	CASSADRGNEQFF